Sequencing of this T cell receptor beta chain was carried out in a study of T cell changes during pregnancy in multiple sclerosis. CDR1 is LNHDA and CDR2 is SQIVND in the germline V gene (reference sequence). J was trimmed by 6 bases and V by 0 bases; bases with no gene match: 4. This CDR3 is 15 amino acids long. Produced via immunoSEQ multiplex PCR; TCRdb's table is partial and in-frame only. The repertoire holds 20,000 to 25,000 clones, 86% seen once, with about 1% in the top ten. This receptor was obtained from a female donor in good health, enrolled as a control in a pregnancy study. The genes are TRBV19 and TRBJ2-1, with TRBD2 identical over 8 bases. The sequenced sample was CD4+ T cells from peripheral blood mononuclear cells, obtained in the first trimester of pregnancy. CDR3 coding DNA: TGTGCCAGTAGTATAGAGGGACTAGGGGGCAATGAGCAGTTCTTC. Protein: CASSIEGLGGNEQFF.